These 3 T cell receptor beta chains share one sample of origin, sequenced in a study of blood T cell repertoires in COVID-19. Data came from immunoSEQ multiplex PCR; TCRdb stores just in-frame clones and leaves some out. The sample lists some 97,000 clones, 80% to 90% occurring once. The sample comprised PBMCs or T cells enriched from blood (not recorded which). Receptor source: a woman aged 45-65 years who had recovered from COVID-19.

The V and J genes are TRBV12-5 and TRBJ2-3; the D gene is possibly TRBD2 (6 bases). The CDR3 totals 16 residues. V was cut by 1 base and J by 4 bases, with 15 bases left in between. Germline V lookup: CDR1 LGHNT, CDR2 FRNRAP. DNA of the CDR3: TGTGCTAGTGGTTTGGGCGAGACTAGATGGCCAGATACGCAGTATTTT. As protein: CASGLGETRWPDTQYF. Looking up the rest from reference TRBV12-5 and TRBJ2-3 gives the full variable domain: DARVTQTPRHKVTEMGQEVTMRCQPILGHNTVFWYRQTMMQGLELLAYFRNRAPLDDSGMPKDRFSAEMPDATLATLKIQPSEPRDSAVYFCASGLGETRWPDTQYFGPGTRLTVL.

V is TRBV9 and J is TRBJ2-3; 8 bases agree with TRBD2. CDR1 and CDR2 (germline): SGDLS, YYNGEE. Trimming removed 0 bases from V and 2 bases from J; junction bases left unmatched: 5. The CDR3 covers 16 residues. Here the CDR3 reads CASSVGFSGNTDTQYF. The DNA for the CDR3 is TGTGCCAGCAGCGTAGGATTTAGCGGGAACACAGATACGCAGTATTTT.

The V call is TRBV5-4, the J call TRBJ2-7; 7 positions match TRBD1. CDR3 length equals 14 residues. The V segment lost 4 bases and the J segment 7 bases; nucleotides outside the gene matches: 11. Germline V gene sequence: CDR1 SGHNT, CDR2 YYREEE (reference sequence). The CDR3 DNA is TGTGCCAGCAGCCCCGGGACAGCCCCCTGGGAGCAGTACTTC. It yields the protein CASSPGTAPWEQYF.